Below are 28 T cell receptor beta chains sequenced from a single sample in a study of T cells in Graves' hyperthyroidism and ophthalmopathy. RNA transcripts were the template for amplifying TCR beta CDR3 regions. TCR CDR3 regions were first amplified by RT-PCR with HTBI primers. TCRdb fed the multiplex PCR reads into MiXCR, producing one record per CDR3 protein. The profile shows around 620,000 distinct CDR3 sequences, around 45% of them singletons. The material sequenced was peripheral blood or thyroid tissue (not recorded which). These receptors came from an adult woman with Graves' disease, either hyperthyroidism or ophthalmopathy (not recorded which).

This chain uses TRBV19 with TRBJ2-1; 9 bases agree with TRBD1. The length of the CDR3 is 14 residues. After removal of 4 bases from V and 6 bases from J, the junction contained 4 bases not matched to a gene. Looked up from germline, CDR1 is LNHDA and CDR2 is SQIVND (reference sequence). Here the CDR3 DNA reads TGTGCCAGTAGTAGACAGGGGGTCTCCAATGAGCAGTTCTTC. It codes for CASSRQGVSNEQFF.

The V call is TRBV7-3, the J call TRBJ1-1, with D tentatively TRBD1 (6 bases). V lost 1 base, J lost 1 base, and 10 bases lay in between. Germline V gene data show CDR1 as SGHTA and CDR2 as FQGTGA. There are 15 residues in the CDR3. CDR3 coding DNA: TGTGCCAGCAGCTTAAGCGACAGGTCGAACACTGAAGCTTTCTTT. It translates to CASSLSDRSNTEAFF.

V gene TRBV6-5 combines with J gene TRBJ2-7; 9 positions match TRBD2. Germline lookup yields CDR1 MNHEY and CDR2 SVGAGI. V was clipped by 0 bases and J by 7 bases; unmatched bases: 10. CDR3 length: 16 residues. CDR3 nucleotides: TGTGCCAGCAGTTACTCGTGGACAGCGGGAGGTGGGGAGCAGTACTTC. Protein sequence: CASSYSWTAGGGEQYF.

V gene TRBV24-1 combines with J gene TRBJ2-3, with D unclear. V was trimmed by 4 bases and J by 12 bases, leaving 16 bases between them. This CDR3 is built from 13 residues. In germline, CDR1 is KGHDR, CDR2 SFDVKD. This chain's CDR3 is CATSDPASGTQYF. CDR3 DNA sequence: TGTGCCACCAGTGACCCGGCATCCGGTACTCAGTATTTT.

The chain recombines TRBV9 with TRBJ1-2; D may be TRBD1 (6 bases). The CDR3 is 15 amino acids. The V and J ends lost 3 bases and 3 bases respectively, with 15 bases between them. Germline assignment: CDR1 SGDLS and CDR2 YYNGEE. The DNA for the CDR3 is TGTGCCAGCAGCGCCGGGGGCAGGGAGGACTATGGCTACACCTTC. Its translation is CASSAGGREDYGYTF.

This clonotype was detected ten times or more. As DNA, the CDR3 is TGCGCCAGCAGCTTGGTTGTTGCGGGAGGGCCACACGAGCAGTACTTC. This encodes CASSLVVAGGPHEQYF. The V and J genes are TRBV5-1 and TRBJ2-7; 9 bases align to TRBD2. Germline trimming cut 0 bases from V and 5 bases from J; bases unmatched to any gene: 9. From germline, CDR1 is SGHRS and CDR2 YFSETQ. The CDR3 is 16 residues long.

The rearrangement uses TRBV5-1 and TRBJ2-7; perhaps TRBD2 as D (5 bases). This CDR3 is built from 15 residues. Trimming removed 1 base from V and 5 bases from J, with 16 bases in between. Germline loops: CDR1 SGHRS, CDR2 YFSETQ. CDR3 residues: CASSLSIGGPNEQYF. CDR3 in DNA: TGCGCCAGCAGCTTGAGCATCGGAGGCCCTAACGAGCAGTACTTC.

This clonotype has a handful of counts. No conserved phenylalanine or tryptophan is present at the end of the CDR3, so a read error is the likely explanation. The DNA is left out, because the CDR3 cannot be placed on it with certainty; the CDR3 is given as TCRdb lists it. CDR3 loop: CATSRDGIT. The chain links TRBV15 to TRBJ2-7. The CDR3 contains 9 residues when both ends are counted. Germline values: CDR1 LNHNV, CDR2 YYDKDF (reference sequence).

This rearrangement joins TRBV5-1 to TRBJ1-2; D may be TRBD1 (6 bases). Trimming left V 0 bases short and J 4 bases short, with 10 bases between. The CDR3 contains 14 residues. Looked up from germline, CDR1 is SGHRS and CDR2 is YFSETQ. In DNA, the CDR3 is TGCGCCAGCAGCTTGGCGGGGGCCTTCTATGGCTACACCTTC. This gives the protein CASSLAGAFYGYTF.

The chain has TRBV14 and TRBJ2-7; a weak D match, TRBD1 (6 bases). Germline CDR1 is SGHDN and CDR2 is FVKESK. Deletions cut 4 bases from V and 1 base from J, with 14 bases between. CDR3 length equals 15 residues. The CDR3 loop reads CASSPTRGKSYEQYF. CDR3 DNA sequence: TGTGCCAGCAGCCCCACCAGGGGCAAGTCCTACGAGCAGTACTTC.

This clonotype was observed many times. The CDR3 nucleotides are TGCAGTGCTAGAGTCTTCGGGAGGGCGAACACCGGGGAGCTGTTTTTT. Its translation is CSARVFGRANTGELFF. The V call is TRBV20-1, the J call TRBJ2-2; TRBD2 matches at 8 bases. Germline CDR1 DFQATT, CDR2 SNEGSKA (reference sequence). The trim removed 1 base at V and 0 bases at J, leaving 4 bases unmatched. The CDR3 runs 16 residues.

This clonotype occurred a few times. V usage is TRBV18 and J usage is TRBJ1-1, with a tentative D call TRBD1 (6 bases). The CDR3 runs 16 residues. Trimming pared 7 bases from V and 0 bases from J, leaving 18 bases between. CDR1 is KGHSH, CDR2 LQKENI, per germline. DNA of the CDR3: TGTGCCAGCTGTTCCGGACAGTCTAGGGTGAACACTGAAGCTTTCTTT. Its protein product is CASCSGQSRVNTEAFF.

V and J are TRBV12-3 or TRBV12-4 and TRBJ2-5, with TRBD2 identical over 7 bases. Trimming cost V 6 bases and J 9 bases; bases outside gene matches: 4. The length of the CDR3 is 11 residues. The CDR3: CASSPGLSQYF. The CDR3 coding sequence is TGTGCCAGCAGCCCGGGACTATCCCAGTACTTC.

In regard to this clonotype: Since no conserved phenylalanine or tryptophan closes the CDR3, a read error is the likely cause. No DNA is shown, since the ends of the CDR3 on it are uncertain; the CDR3 is the one TCRdb lists. The CDR3 region is CASSLRQE. The genes are TRBV12-3 or TRBV12-4 and TRBJ1-5. The CDR3 numbers 8 amino acids, ends counted.

Of note for this clonotype: The conserved phenylalanine or tryptophan normally closing the CDR3 is absent here, so this likely arose from a read error. The DNA is omitted, as the CDR3 cannot be located on it reliably, and the CDR3 follows TCRdb's listing. This chain joins TRBV19 and TRBJ2-6. The CDR3 region is 8 residues in length, termini included. Per the germline V gene, CDR1 is LNHDA and CDR2 is SQIVND (reference sequence). The CDR3 sequence is CASSIRTS.

The gene calls are TRBV7-9 and TRBJ1-2, with D unclear. Trimming cost V 3 bases and J 12 bases, with 17 bases left between them. Germline V gene data show CDR1 as SEHNR and CDR2 as FQNEAQ (reference sequence). The CDR3 runs to 13 residues. Here the CDR3 reads CASSLSGISGNTF. In DNA, the CDR3 is TGTGCCAGCAGCTTGAGTGGAATATCTGGAAACACCTTC.

In the case of this clonotype: A much bigger clone sits one base away, suggesting this may be a read error. The V and J genes are TRBV2 and TRBJ1-2; D may be TRBD1 (5 bases). Germline values: CDR1 SNHLY, CDR2 FYNNEI. The length of the CDR3 is 14 residues. The CDR3 protein is CANSFAGANYGYTF. The DNA of the CDR3 is TGTGCCAACAGTTTCGCGGGGGCTAACTATGGCTACACCTTC.

This clonotype showed up just a few times. V and J are TRBV29-1 and TRBJ1-1; 7 bases map to TRBD1. CDR1 and CDR2 from the germline V gene are SQVTM and ANQGSEA. The CDR3 has 13 residues. Trimming at V came to 7 bases and at J to 3 bases, leaving 8 bases not matched to a gene. CDR3 sequence: CSAQVRGYTEAFF. CDR3 in DNA: TGCAGCGCTCAGGTCAGGGGGTACACTGAAGCTTTCTTT.

The chain uses TRBV29-1 and TRBJ2-2; D is undetermined. The germline gives CDR1 SQVTM, CDR2 ANQGSEA. The CDR3 spans 13 residues. V was shortened by 4 bases and J by 4 bases, with 10 bases between the two germline ends. CDR3 bases: TGCAGCGTTGTCCTGGGTCCCACCGGGGAGCTGTTTTTT. Its translation: CSVVLGPTGELFF.

The chain is built from TRBV25-1 and TRBJ1-1; D remains unclear. The germline V gene has CDR1 MGHDK and CDR2 SYGVNS. The CDR3 is made up of 14 amino acids. Trimming left V 8 bases short and J 5 bases short, with 18 bases between. The CDR3 nucleotides read TGTGCCAGCGGCGGTTACAGCGGGGAAACTGAAGCTTTCTTT. Translation: CASGGYSGETEAFF.

Only a few counts were recorded for this clonotype. The gene calls are TRBV14 and TRBJ2-7, with TRBD1 as a possible D gene (6 bases). With 1 base removed from V and 7 bases from J, the gap between germline ends came to 17 bases. Germline CDR1 is SGHDN and CDR2 is FVKESK. CDR3 length equals 15 residues. CDR3 bases: TGTGCCAGCAGCCAAGGACAGGCCTACACCGGGGAGCAGTACTTC. Translation gives CASSQGQAYTGEQYF.

This clonotype has a handful of counts. The chain uses TRBV5-1 and TRBJ2-7, with 8 bases aligning to TRBD2. The V segment lost 7 bases and the J segment 5 bases; nucleotides outside the gene matches: 8. CDR3 size: 13 residues. CDR1 is SGHRS, CDR2 YFSETQ, per germline. DNA of the CDR3: TGCGCCAGCGGGTTAGCGGGACGGGACGAGCAGTACTTC. Protein product: CASGLAGRDEQYF.

CDR3 loop: CSLGQNYGYTF. CDR3 in DNA: TGCAGCTTGGGACAGAACTATGGCTACACCTTC. The J gene is TRBJ1-2, the V gene TRBV29-1, with 7 bases identical to TRBD1. The CDR3 is made up of 11 amino acids. Germline CDR1 SQVTM, CDR2 ANQGSEA. V trimming: 8 bases; J trimming: 2 bases; junction bases outside the gene matches: 2.

This clonotype appeared a single time. The chain links TRBV28 to TRBJ1-1; 7 nucleotides match TRBD1. Germline V gene sequence: CDR1 MDHEN, CDR2 SYDVKM. The CDR3 sequence is 16 residues long. The junction had 5 bases not matched to a gene; V was cut back by 0 bases and J by 1 base. The CDR3 DNA reads TGTGCCAGCAGTTTATGGGGCAGGGACAGGAACACTGAAGCTTTCTTT. Encoded protein: CASSLWGRDRNTEAFF.

This clonotype was recorded at least ten times. This chain connects TRBV20-1 to TRBJ1-1; D remains ambiguous. Germline V CDR1 and CDR2: DFQATT, SNEGSKA (reference sequence). This CDR3 region has 14 residues. Trimming cost V 2 bases and J 0 bases, with 10 bases left between them. The CDR3 here is CSARTPDLNTEAFF. CDR3 nucleotide sequence: TGCAGTGCTAGAACCCCGGACCTGAACACTGAAGCTTTCTTT.

The table lists this clonotype with a count of one. The V and J genes are TRBV5-1 and TRBJ1-4; 7 nucleotides agree with TRBD1. The germline V gene encodes CDR1 SGHRS and CDR2 YFSETQ. The CDR3 length is 12 residues. V lost 7 bases to trimming and J lost 6 bases; unmatched junction nucleotides: 3. CDR3 region: CASRDSYEKLFF. CDR3 nucleotides: TGCGCCAGCCGGGACAGCTATGAAAAACTGTTTTTT.

Many counts were recorded for this clonotype. This chain connects TRBV2 to TRBJ1-6, with no clear D. Germline assignment: CDR1 SNHLY and CDR2 FYNNEI. Deletions cut 0 bases from V and 7 bases from J, with 10 bases between. The CDR3 extends over 15 amino acids. For the CDR3, the DNA is TGTGCCAGCAGTGAAGCGTCGGGAGGGAATTCACCCCTCCACTTT. It codes for CASSEASGGNSPLHF.

This clonotype was detected many times. The chain uses TRBV6-5 and TRBJ1-5, with D tentatively TRBD1 (6 bases). Germline-derived CDR1 and CDR2 are MNHEY and SVGAGI. V gave up 6 bases and J gave up 4 bases, with 16 bases separating them. The CDR3 sequence is 15 residues long. The DNA of the CDR3 is TGTGCCAGCAGCCCCAGGGGAGTGACAAATCAGCCCCAGCATTTT. This encodes CASSPRGVTNQPQHF.